The 6 T cell receptor beta chains below come from one sample, sequenced in a study of blood T cell repertoires in COVID-19. Here immunoSEQ multiplex PCR was the method, and the copy in TCRdb shows in-frame clones only, minus some. Of under 250,000 clones listed, under 85% are singletons. Material: peripheral blood. These receptors all come from a human donor in a cohort sampled during active COVID-19.

CDR3 in amino acids: CASSSPSGGDQETQYF. For the CDR3, the DNA is TGTGCCAGCAGCTCGCCTAGCGGGGGAGACCAAGAGACCCAGTACTTC. The V and J genes are TRBV5-4 and TRBJ2-5; TRBD2 aligns across 10 bases. The CDR3 is 16 residues long. From germline, CDR1 is SGHNT and CDR2 YYREEE (reference sequence). The V gene end was trimmed by 3 bases and the J gene end by 0 bases; junction bases not matched to a gene: 5.

The V and J genes are TRBV9 and TRBJ2-1; 9 bases line up with TRBD1. V gave up 4 bases and J gave up 5 bases; unmatched junction bases: 10. The CDR3 length is 16 residues. Germline loops: CDR1 SGDLS, CDR2 YYNGEE. The CDR3 bases are TGTGCCAGCAGCCCCCCCCCGGGACAGGGCCACAATGAGCAGTTCTTC. Encoded protein: CASSPPPGQGHNEQFF.

This chain joins TRBV13 and TRBJ2-3, with D tentatively TRBD2 (5 bases). Germline V gene lookup returns CDR1 PRHDT and CDR2 FYEKMQ (reference sequence). This CDR3 has 15 residues. Trimming took off 5 bases at V and 5 bases at J, with 17 bases between the two ends. CDR3 sequence reads: CASSLGRTRGDTQYF. The DNA of the CDR3 is TGTGCCAGCAGCCTCGGGCGGACTCGCGGAGATACGCAGTATTTT.

CDR3 sequence reads: CASRDGGARYNSPLHF. The DNA for the CDR3 is TGTGCCAGCAGGGACGGAGGGGCCCGCTATAATTCACCCCTCCACTTT. V and J are TRBV28 and TRBJ1-6; a weak D match, TRBD1 (5 bases). V was shortened by 6 bases and J by 3 bases, with 15 bases between the two germline ends. CDR3 length: 16 residues. Germline lookup yields CDR1 MDHEN and CDR2 SYDVKM.

DNA of the CDR3: TGTGCCAGCCAGTTAGCGTACTCTAGCACAGATACGCAGTATTTT. Residues: CASQLAYSSTDTQYF. The V gene is TRBV7-2, the J gene TRBJ2-3, with a tentative D call TRBD2 (5 bases). V was pared by 8 bases and J by 0 bases, with 15 bases between. The CDR3 spans 15 residues. CDR1 and CDR2 (germline): SGHTA, FQGNSA.

The V gene is TRBV27, the J gene TRBJ2-5; maybe TRBD1 (6 bases). V lost 6 bases and J 5 bases, leaving 19 bases between the germline ends. The CDR3 runs to 15 residues. In germline, CDR1 is MNHEY, CDR2 SMNVEV (reference sequence). CDR3 in DNA: TGTGCCAGCAGCTGGAGCAGGGGAGAAGGGGAGACCCAGTACTTC. It encodes CASSWSRGEGETQYF.